Each of the 2 T cell receptor beta chains below was sequenced from the same sample in a study of T cell changes during pregnancy in multiple sclerosis. Sequencing was performed with immunoSEQ multiplex PCR; in TCRdb, only in-frame clones are kept and a portion is missing. The top ten hold over 0.65% of the sample, which has 95,000 to 110,000 clones, around 92% seen once. Sequenced material: peripheral blood, taken in the third trimester of pregnancy. The receptors shown here come from a female donor in good health, enrolled as a control in a pregnancy study.

The rearrangement uses TRBV5-4 and TRBJ1-1; unclear D gene. The ends were cut back, 2 bases at V and 3 bases at J, with 8 bases in the middle. The germline gives CDR1 SGHNT, CDR2 YYREEE (reference sequence). CDR3 length equals 13 residues. CDR3 nucleotides: TGTGCCAGCAGCTTACTTACTGACACTGAAGCTTTCTTT. Translated: CASSLLTDTEAFF.

V usage is TRBV4-3 and J usage is TRBJ1-5; no clear D. The CDR3 loop spans 13 amino acids. CDR1 and CDR2 from the germline V gene are LGHNA and YSLEER. Between the trimmed V and J ends, which lost 0 bases and 8 bases, there was a span of 8 bases. The CDR3 region has the DNA TGCGCCAGCAGCCAAGACGGCGAGGAGCCCCAGCATTTT. Protein sequence: CASSQDGEEPQHF.